The 25 T cell receptor beta chains reported below all come from one sample, sequenced in a study of shared clonotypes between healthy human individuals. The table came from immunoSEQ multiplex PCR; TCRdb's copy has only in-frame clones and leaves some out. This table holds around 500,000 clones, 75% to 85% found once. The specimen was PBMCs. All receptors come from a woman aged 40-49 years in good health. Some clones in this sample may be carry-over from other donors' samples.

Only one count was recorded for this clone. The CDR3 coding sequence is TGTGCCAGCAGCTGGGGGACTAGCGGGATGGGGGAGACCCAGTACTTC. Its translation: CASSWGTSGMGETQYF. The chain links TRBV13 to TRBJ2-5; 13 positions match TRBD2. After removal of 4 bases from V and 5 bases from J, the junction contained 7 bases not matched to a gene. CDR3 length: 16 amino acids. The V gene's germline CDR1 is PRHDT and CDR2 FYEKMQ (reference sequence).

The rearrangement uses TRBV2 and TRBJ2-1; 11 bases line up with TRBD2. Unmatched junction bases numbered 12, after V lost 2 bases and J lost 9 bases. The CDR3 is 17 residues long. CDR1 is SNHLY and CDR2 is FYNNEI in the germline V gene. The CDR3 bases are TGTGCCAGCAGTGAAAACCCTAGCGGGAGGTCTTTAGGTGAGCAGTTCTTC. Its protein is CASSENPSGRSLGEQFF.

This chain's CDR3 is CASSPSLGAQEQYF. In DNA form, the CDR3 reads TGTGCCAGCAGCCCCAGTTTAGGGGCCCAGGAGCAGTACTTC. The chain joins TRBV7-7 to TRBJ2-7, with a possible D match to TRBD1 (5 bases). Trimming removed 5 bases from V and 7 bases from J, with 18 bases in between. The length of the CDR3 is 14 residues. The germline CDR1 and CDR2 sequences are SSHAT and FNYEAQ (reference sequence).

The chain links TRBV4-1 to TRBJ2-4; the D is unclear. Germline CDR1 and CDR2: MGHRA and YSYEKL. Trimming stripped 0 bases from V and 0 bases from J, with 12 bases between. There are 17 residues in the CDR3. The CDR3 DNA sequence: TGCGCCAGCAGCCAAGAACGGAGCTGGGTAGCCAAAAACATTCAGTACTTC. Residues: CASSQERSWVAKNIQYF.

V usage is TRBV7-8 and J usage is TRBJ1-5; possible D gene TRBD1, 6 bases. Trimming left V 4 bases short and J 7 bases short, with 11 bases between. From germline, CDR1 is SGHVS and CDR2 FQNEAQ. There are 13 residues in the CDR3. Here the CDR3 reads CASSSGGGQPQHF. CDR3 DNA sequence: TGTGCCAGCAGCTCTGGGGGCGGGCAGCCCCAGCATTTT.

The chain combines TRBV5-4 with TRBJ2-7; TRBD2 matches at 9 bases. The CDR3 runs to 16 residues. Germline CDR1 and CDR2: SGHNT and YYREEE (reference sequence). V was pared by 2 bases and J by 2 bases, with 8 bases of the junction left unmatched. The CDR3 DNA is TGTGCCAGCAGCTTACCCCGGACTAGCGAACCCTACGAGCAGTACTTC. This translates into CASSLPRTSEPYEQYF.

The gene calls are TRBV4-1 and TRBJ1-1; no firm D call. Germline CDR1 reads MGHRA; CDR2 reads YSYEKL. The CDR3 contains 15 residues. V was pared by 4 bases and J by 1 base, with 13 bases between. Here the CDR3 DNA reads TGCGCCAGCAGCCGATTGGAGGGTGGGAACACTGAAGCTTTCTTT. It translates to CASSRLEGGNTEAFF.

Only a few counts were recorded for this clone. The chain links TRBV10-3 to TRBJ1-1; D gene uncertain. Trimming removed 2 bases at V and 7 bases at J, with 11 bases between. Germline V CDR1 and CDR2: ENHRY, SYGVKD. The CDR3 consists of 13 residues. For the CDR3, the DNA is TGTGCCATCAGTGAGAGAAGTGATCATGAAGCTTTCTTT. It encodes CAISERSDHEAFF.

The chain combines TRBV29-1 with TRBJ2-7; TRBD2 is a possible D gene (5 bases). V shed 6 bases and J shed 2 bases, with 8 bases lying between them. The germline CDR1 and CDR2 sequences are SQVTM and ANQGSEA. This CDR3 is built from 11 residues. The CDR3 coding sequence is TGCAGCGTCGCGACTACCTACGAGCAGTACTTC. It is translated as CSVATTYEQYF.

This chain connects TRBV10-2 to TRBJ2-7; 8 bases fit TRBD2. After removal of 5 bases from V and 7 bases from J, the junction contained 19 bases not matched to a gene. CDR1 and CDR2 from the germline V gene are WSHSY and SAAADI. The CDR3 is 17 amino acids. CDR3 protein: CASSPRGGGPSLEEQYF. The CDR3 coding sequence is TGCGCCAGCAGTCCCCGGGGGGGCGGCCCGTCCCTGGAGGAGCAGTACTTC.

This clone was seen a handful of times. The chain recombines TRBV5-4 with TRBJ1-2; 7 bases agree with TRBD1. Germline V gene lookup returns CDR1 SGHNT and CDR2 YYREEE (reference sequence). CDR3 size: 13 residues. Losses at the gene ends were 2 bases for V and 4 bases for J; bases not matched to a gene: 2. CDR3 region: CASSFQGVYGYTF. CDR3 in DNA: TGTGCCAGCAGCTTTCAGGGGGTCTATGGCTACACCTTC.

V and J are TRBV28 and TRBJ1-4; D is undetermined. From germline, CDR1 is MDHEN and CDR2 SYDVKM. This CDR3 spans 16 amino acids. V dropped 8 bases and J dropped 0 bases, with 16 bases sitting between them. CDR3 sequence reads: CASQRIRLSTNEKLFF. For the CDR3, the DNA is TGTGCCAGCCAACGGATAAGGCTATCAACTAATGAAAAACTGTTTTTT.

The chain joins TRBV6-1 to TRBJ1-1, with TRBD1 identical over 10 bases. Germline V gene sequence: CDR1 MNHNS, CDR2 SASEGT. The CDR3 consists of 15 residues. V lost 6 bases and J lost 1; bases outside the gene matches: 5. DNA for the CDR3: TGTGCCAGCAGAGACAGGGGGCGAAGGAACACTGAAGCTTTCTTT. It is translated as CASRDRGRRNTEAFF.

This clone was observed a handful of times. The rearrangement joins TRBV7-8 to TRBJ2-3; tentative D call: TRBD2 (5 bases). Germline CDR1 SGHVS, CDR2 FQNEAQ. The ends were cut back, 6 bases at V and 6 bases at J, with 10 bases in the middle. This CDR3 is 12 amino acids long. The CDR3: CASSSGVDTQYF. CDR3 coding DNA: TGTGCCAGCAGTTCCGGGGTGGATACGCAGTATTTT.

A single count supports this clone. This rearrangement joins TRBV30 to TRBJ2-6; 8 bases are shared with TRBD1. This CDR3 region has 19 residues. The germline CDR1 and CDR2 sequences are GTSNPN and SVGIG (reference sequence). V shed 2 bases, J shed 0 bases, and the junction held 12 bases outside the gene matches. The CDR3 is CAWSSQGAWGISGANVLTF. CDR3 DNA sequence: TGTGCCTGGAGTTCCCAGGGGGCATGGGGAATCTCTGGGGCCAACGTCCTGACTTTC.

Written as DNA, the CDR3 is TGTGCCTGGAGGGACAATTACGAGCAGTACTTC. Its translation: CAWRDNYEQYF. J is TRBJ2-7 and V is TRBV30; D is perhaps TRBD1 (5 bases). V was pared by 3 bases and J by 4 bases, with 7 bases between. The CDR3 extends over 11 amino acids. Germline V gene sequence: CDR1 GTSNPN, CDR2 SVGIG (reference sequence).

CDR3 sequence: CASRVGDTQYF. The CDR3 DNA reads TGTGCCAGCAGGGTCGGAGATACGCAGTATTTT. V and J are TRBV6-1 and TRBJ2-3; D call uncertain. The germline V gene encodes CDR1 MNHNS and CDR2 SASEGT. The CDR3 totals 11 residues. Trimming stripped 6 bases from V and 5 bases from J, with 6 bases between.

The chain carries TRBV19 and TRBJ1-1, with D possibly being TRBD1 (6 bases). Germline V CDR1 and CDR2: LNHDA, SQIVND (reference sequence). This CDR3 region has 15 residues. Between the trimmed V and J ends, which lost 3 bases and 1 base, there was a span of 12 bases. CDR3 loop: CASSIPGGTNTEAFF. CDR3 coding DNA: TGTGCCAGTAGTATTCCCGGGGGCACGAACACTGAAGCTTTCTTT.

This clone was recorded only once. The chain recombines TRBV19 with TRBJ2-7; 7 positions match TRBD2. J gave up 5 bases and V 5 bases, and 15 bases lay outside the gene matches. The CDR3 extends over 16 amino acids. The germline V gene encodes CDR1 LNHDA and CDR2 SQIVND (reference sequence). The CDR3 here is CASSAPGLPKEDEQYF. The CDR3 nucleotides read TGTGCCAGTAGTGCCCCGGGACTACCTAAGGAAGACGAGCAGTACTTC. The full variable domain, its missing parts supplied by reference TRBV19 and TRBJ2-7, is DGGITQSPKYLFRKEGQNVTLSCEQNLNHDAMYWYRQDPGQGLRLIYYSQIVNDFQKGDIAEGYSVSREKKESFPLTVTSAQKNPTAFYLCASSAPGLPKEDEQYFGPGTRLTVT.

This sequence joins TRBV4-2 and TRBJ2-2, with D perhaps matching TRBD2 (6 bases). The V gene's germline CDR1 is LGHNA and CDR2 YNFKEQ. This CDR3 is built from 17 residues. V was pared by 0 bases and J by 2 bases, with 13 bases between. CDR3: CASSQDGSRYNTGELFF. CDR3 bases: TGTGCCAGCAGCCAAGACGGGAGTCGTTATAACACCGGGGAGCTGTTTTTT.

The rearrangement links TRBV28 to TRBJ2-7; D may match TRBD1 or TRBD2 (6 bases each). The CDR3 runs 20 residues. The V gene lost 1 base and the J gene lost 3 bases, with 28 bases spanning the gap. Germline V gives CDR1 MDHEN, CDR2 SYDVKM. CDR3: CASSLSIGDGFLGGGYEQYF. The CDR3 DNA sequence: TGTGCCAGCAGTTTATCGATCGGTGATGGGTTTTTGGGGGGCGGCTACGAGCAGTACTTC.

The J gene is TRBJ2-5, the V gene TRBV4-2; 10 bases line up with TRBD2. The CDR3 sequence is 15 residues long. CDR1 and CDR2 from the germline V gene are LGHNA and YNFKEQ. The J segment lost 2 bases and the V segment lost 1 base, leaving 1 base of the junction unmatched. The DNA for the CDR3 is TGTGCCAGCAGCCAAGGACTAGCGGGTCAAGAGACCCAGTACTTC. This translates into CASSQGLAGQETQYF.

V is TRBV11-2 and J is TRBJ2-7; 9 bases are a match to TRBD2. There are 15 residues in the CDR3. Germline V gene lookup returns CDR1 SGHAT and CDR2 FQNNGV. With 3 bases clipped from V and 5 bases from J, the junction kept 8 bases outside the gene matches. CDR3 sequence (DNA): TGTGCCAGCAGCTTCCCCCTAGCGGGATATAACGAGCAGTACTTC. It is translated as CASSFPLAGYNEQYF. The full variable domain, rest sourced from reference TRBV11-2 and TRBJ2-7, is EAGVAQSPRYKIIEKRQSVAFWCNPISGHATLYWYQQILGQGPKLLIQFQNNGVVDDSQLPKDRFSAERLKGVDSTLKIQPAKLEDSAVYLCASSFPLAGYNEQYFGPGTRLTVT.

This rearrangement joins TRBV27 to TRBJ2-3; 10 positions match TRBD2. Per the germline V gene, CDR1 is MNHEY and CDR2 is SMNVEV (reference sequence). Losses at the gene ends were 6 bases for V and 6 bases for J; bases not matched to a gene: 6. The CDR3 is 14 residues long. The CDR3 loop reads CASRPSGSSDTQYF. CDR3 in DNA: TGTGCCAGCAGGCCTAGCGGGAGTTCGGATACGCAGTATTTT.

The chain uses TRBV10-3 and TRBJ2-2; D is possibly TRBD2 (5 bases). The CDR3 has 14 residues. Germline CDR1 is ENHRY and CDR2 is SYGVKD. V was cut by 4 bases and J by 6 bases, with 12 bases left in between. The CDR3 reads CAISGRKEAGELFF. As DNA, the CDR3 is TGTGCCATCAGTGGGAGAAAGGAGGCCGGGGAGCTGTTTTTT.